Listed here are 5 T cell receptor beta chains from one sample, sequenced in a study of metastatic and nonmetastatic thyroid tumors. Prior to thyroid surgery, none of the patients had received any treatment. Using MiXCR, TCRdb re-called clones from the PCR reads. The table lists approximately 15,000 clones, 24% of them singletons. Sequencing was carried out using tumor tissue. Source of these receptors: a female donor with papillary thyroid cancer or a benign thyroid nodule (not recorded which). Some clones in this sample may be carry-over from other donors' samples.

In this sample, this clone turned up many times. V is TRBV2 and J is TRBJ1-1; D is possibly TRBD1 (5 bases). From germline, CDR1 is SNHLY and CDR2 FYNNEI. CDR3 length: 16 amino acids. V was cut by 5 bases and J by 4 bases, with 20 bases left in between. CDR3 loop: CASSPSLGALGTEAFF. As DNA, the CDR3 is TGTGCCAGCAGTCCGTCACTTGGGGCATTGGGCACTGAAGCTTTCTTT.

By proportion, this clone is medium-sized (0.01 to 0.1%). CDR3 protein: CAWSRGNEQYF. The CDR3 bases are TGTGCCTGGAGTCGGGGGAACGAGCAGTACTTC. The rearrangement uses TRBV30 and TRBJ2-7; weak D call: TRBD2 (6 bases). This CDR3 contains 11 residues. The V end was cut by 2 bases, the J end by 5 bases, with 7 bases between. Germline CDR1 reads GTSNPN; CDR2 reads SVGIG (reference sequence).

This clone was seen many times. V is TRBV27 and J is TRBJ2-7; D could derive from TRBD1 or TRBD2 (5 bases each). This CDR3 is built from 11 residues. CDR1 MNHEY and CDR2 SMNVEV come from the germline V gene (reference sequence). V dropped 6 bases and J dropped 6 bases, with 9 bases sitting between them. Here the CDR3 reads CASSRGVEQYF. CDR3 nucleotide sequence: TGTGCCAGCAGCCGAGGGGTCGAGCAGTACTTC.

The sample holds many counts of this clone. Just one base apart from a much larger clone, this may be a read error. The same CDR3 arises from other DNA sequences in this sample as well. The genes are TRBV20-1 and TRBJ1-1; perhaps TRBD1 as D (5 bases). The CDR3 has 15 residues. Germline V CDR1 and CDR2: DFQATT, SNEGSKA (reference sequence). CDR3 in amino acids: CSQQSGGDPNTEAFF. The CDR3 DNA reads as TGCAGCCAACAAAGTGGGGGGGACCCTAACACTGAAGCCTTCTTT.

This clone was found many times. The chain has TRBV20-1 and TRBJ1-5, with D perhaps TRBD1 (5 bases). In germline, CDR1 is DFQATT, CDR2 SNEGSKA (reference sequence). The CDR3 sequence is 12 residues long. V was shortened by 3 bases and J by 5 bases, with 8 bases between the two germline ends. The CDR3 nucleotides read TGCAGTGCTAGGTCGGGGGATCAGCCCCAGCATTTT. Translated, it gives CSARSGDQPQHF.